These 24 T cell receptor beta chains share one sample of origin, sequenced in a study of T cell responses to AZD1222 COVID-19 vaccine. Libraries were prepared by immunoSEQ multiplex PCR; TCRdb keeps only in-frame clonotypes and omits some of them. The sample includes about 150,000 clones, around 85% of them seen just once. Sequences were derived from peripheral blood, sampled after recovery from COVID-19. Every receptor here comes from an adult who had recovered from COVID-19.

The rearrangement joins TRBV19 to TRBJ1-1; 7 bases are shared with TRBD1. V was clipped by 1 base and J by 5 bases; unmatched bases: 7. CDR1 and CDR2 (germline): LNHDA, SQIVND (reference sequence). There are 15 residues in the CDR3. CDR3 protein: CASSIVGTVGTEAFF. CDR3 bases: TGTGCCAGTAGTATAGTAGGGACAGTGGGTACTGAAGCTTTCTTT.

This chain uses TRBV5-4 with TRBJ1-1, with 7 bases that match TRBD1. This CDR3 has 14 amino acids. CDR1 is SGHNT, CDR2 YYREEE, per germline (reference sequence). The trim removed 5 bases at V and 5 bases at J, leaving 9 bases unmatched. CDR3 region: CASSFGQEGTEAFF. CDR3 nucleotide sequence: TGTGCCAGCAGTTTTGGACAGGAGGGAACTGAAGCTTTCTTT.

The chain employs TRBV19 and TRBJ1-5, with a possible D match to TRBD1 (5 bases). V gave up 4 bases and J gave up 1 base, with 11 bases separating them. This CDR3 has 15 residues. Per germline, CDR1 LNHDA and CDR2 SQIVND (reference sequence). CDR3 amino acids: CASSRSRGSNQPQHF. The DNA of the CDR3 is TGTGCCAGTAGTAGATCAAGGGGAAGCAATCAGCCCCAGCATTTT.

V gene TRBV9 combines with J gene TRBJ2-3; 10 nucleotides agree with TRBD2. Germline CDR1 and CDR2: SGDLS and YYNGEE. After removal of 3 bases from V and 1 base from J, the junction contained 2 bases not matched to a gene. This CDR3 has 15 amino acids. The CDR3 DNA reads as TGTGCCAGCAGCGAGCTAGCGGGGGGCACAGATACGCAGTATTTT. Protein sequence: CASSELAGGTDTQYF.

This chain links TRBV7-2 with TRBJ1-4, with D maybe TRBD1 (5 bases). CDR1 and CDR2 from the germline V gene are SGHTA and FQGNSA. The CDR3 length is 13 residues. Trimming removed 1 base from V and 13 bases from J, with 13 bases in between. The CDR3 reads CASSLDARQGLFF. The CDR3 region has the DNA TGTGCCAGCAGCTTAGACGCCCGCCAGGGACTGTTTTTT.

In nucleotides, the CDR3 is TGTGCCAGCAGTGACTCTCATGGGGGCCGCGAAAAACTGTTTTTT. It is translated as CASSDSHGGREKLFF. The rearrangement uses TRBV25-1 and TRBJ1-4; D possibly corresponds to TRBD1 (6 bases). The V end lost 3 bases, the J end lost 8 bases, and 16 bases lay between the germline ends. The CDR3 has 15 amino acids. CDR1 and CDR2 from the germline V gene are MGHDK and SYGVNS.

In DNA, the CDR3 is TGTGCCAGCAGCACAGATGGGCGGAACAATGAGCAGTTCTTC. It codes for CASSTDGRNNEQFF. This chain joins TRBV5-4 and TRBJ2-1, with unresolved D. The V end lost 4 bases, the J end lost 5 bases, and 13 bases lay between the germline ends. Germline-derived CDR1 and CDR2 are SGHNT and YYREEE (reference sequence). CDR3 length equals 14 residues.

This clone was found a few times. The chain couples TRBV28 to TRBJ2-6; tentative D call: TRBD1 (5 bases). The ends were cut back, 8 bases at V and 2 bases at J, with 7 bases in the middle. The CDR3 spans 13 residues. CDR1 is MDHEN, CDR2 SYDVKM, per germline. CDR3 amino acids: CASGRAGANVLTF. The CDR3, as DNA: TGTGCCAGCGGCAGGGCTGGGGCCAACGTCCTGACTTTC.

The CDR3 loop is CASSLYGSGTDTQYF. The CDR3 DNA sequence: TGTGCCAGCAGCTTATACGGGAGTGGAACAGATACGCAGTATTTT. The chain combines TRBV7-2 with TRBJ2-3; D is perhaps TRBD2 (6 bases). The CDR3 spans 15 residues. Germline CDR1 is SGHTA and CDR2 is FQGNSA. Trimming stripped 2 bases from V and 3 bases from J, with 12 bases between. The variable domain in full, with the rest retrieved from reference TRBV7-2 and TRBJ2-3, is GAGVSQSPSNKVTEKGKDVELRCDPISGHTALYWYRQSLGQGLEFLIYFQGNSAPDKSGLPSDRFSAERTGGSVSTLTIQRTQQEDSAVYLCASSLYGSGTDTQYFGPGTRLTVL.

This clone was seen more than once but under ten times. The CDR3 is CASRYLQGGYGYTF. The CDR3 DNA sequence: TGCGCCAGCAGATACCTACAGGGGGGCTATGGCTACACCTTC. The chain combines TRBV5-1 with TRBJ1-2; TRBD1 matches 8 bases. The CDR3 is made up of 14 amino acids. J was trimmed by 4 bases and V by 5 bases; bases with no gene match: 7. Germline assignment: CDR1 SGHRS and CDR2 YFSETQ. The variable domain in full, completed from reference TRBV5-1 and TRBJ1-2, reads KAGVTQTPRYLIKTRGQQVTLSCSPISGHRSVSWYQQTPGQGLQFLFEYFSETQRNKGNFPGRFSGRQFSNSRSEMNVSTLELGDSALYLCASRYLQGGYGYTFGSGTRLTVV.

The sample holds a few counts of this clone. The chain joins TRBV9 to TRBJ1-1; no reliable D call. CDR1 and CDR2 (germline): SGDLS, YYNGEE. There are 14 residues in the CDR3. Trimming pared 4 bases from V and 2 bases from J, leaving 12 bases between. CDR3 residues: CASSPRGGNTEAFF. CDR3 DNA sequence: TGTGCCAGCAGCCCCCGAGGAGGAAACACTGAAGCTTTCTTT.

This chain links TRBV6-5 with TRBJ1-1; TRBD1 matches at 8 bases. Germline V gene data show CDR1 as MNHEY and CDR2 as SVGAGI. The CDR3 spans 13 residues. The V gene end was trimmed by 6 bases and the J gene end by 4 bases; junction bases not matched to a gene: 4. The CDR3: CASRDRAITEAFF. The DNA of the CDR3 is TGTGCCAGCAGGGACAGGGCGATCACTGAAGCTTTCTTT.

The chain carries TRBV7-9 and TRBJ1-3, with D tentatively TRBD1 (6 bases). Germline V gives CDR1 SEHNR, CDR2 FQNEAQ (reference sequence). CDR3 size: 17 residues. Between the trimmed V and J ends, which lost 5 bases and 1 base, there was a span of 18 bases. The CDR3 sequence is CASSLEITRGSGNTIYF. CDR3 bases: TGTGCCAGCAGCCTAGAAATAACTAGGGGGTCTGGAAACACCATATATTTT.

V and J are TRBV6-2 or TRBV6-3 and TRBJ2-1, with a weak D call TRBD2 (5 bases). The germline CDR1 and CDR2 sequences are MNHEY and SVGEGT. The CDR3 has 14 amino acids. The V end was cut by 2 bases, the J end by 8 bases, with 13 bases between. The CDR3 loop is CASSYRTGLDEQFF. The CDR3, as DNA: TGTGCCAGCAGTTACAGGACGGGATTGGATGAGCAGTTCTTC.

The gene calls are TRBV6-2 or TRBV6-3 and TRBJ2-7; TRBD2 agrees at 8 bases. The CDR3 is 14 residues long. J lost 7 bases, V lost 2 bases, and 7 bases had no gene match. Germline assignment: CDR1 MNHEY and CDR2 SVGEGT. The CDR3 DNA sequence: TGTGCCAGCAGTTACCTAACGGGAGGGCTGGAGCAGTACTTC. It yields the protein CASSYLTGGLEQYF.

The rearrangement links TRBV7-3 to TRBJ2-3; D unresolved. Germline CDR1 is SGHTA and CDR2 is FQGTGA. CDR3 length equals 13 residues. V was trimmed by 5 bases and J by 2 bases, leaving 8 bases between them. CDR3 protein: CASSPRPTDTQYF. Written as DNA, the CDR3 is TGTGCCAGCAGCCCAAGACCCACAGATACGCAGTATTTT. The complete variable domain, with remaining parts taken from reference TRBV7-3 and TRBJ2-3, reads GAGVSQTPSNKVTEKGKYVELRCDPISGHTALYWYRQSLGQGPEFLIYFQGTGAADDSGLPNDRFFAVRPEGSVSTLKIQRTERGDSAVYLCASSPRPTDTQYFGPGTRLTVL.

V is TRBV28 and J is TRBJ2-5; 10 bases agree with TRBD2. The germline CDR1 and CDR2 sequences are MDHEN and SYDVKM. The CDR3 length is 15 residues. V was clipped by 4 bases and J by 3 bases; unmatched bases: 5. CDR3 region: CASSYTGTSEETQYF. CDR3 DNA sequence: TGTGCCAGCAGTTACACCGGGACTAGCGAAGAGACCCAGTACTTC. The variable domain in full, with the rest retrieved from reference TRBV28 and TRBJ2-5, is DVKVTQSSRYLVKRTGEKVFLECVQDMDHENMFWYRQDPGLGLRLIYFSYDVKMKEKGDIPEGYSVSREKKERFSLILESASTNQTSMYLCASSYTGTSEETQYFGPGTRLLVL.

The chain links TRBV28 to TRBJ2-5, with 8 bases lining up with TRBD1. CDR1 and CDR2 from the germline V gene are MDHEN and SYDVKM. The CDR3 spans 12 residues. V lost 4 bases and J lost 10; bases outside the gene matches: 5. The CDR3 DNA sequence: TGTGCCAGCAGTTCGGACACAGGGGGCCAGTACTTC. This translates into CASSSDTGGQYF.

J is TRBJ1-1 and V is TRBV29-1; no clear D gene. Per the germline V gene, CDR1 is SQVTM and CDR2 is ANQGSEA. This CDR3 spans 10 amino acids. V lost 5 bases to trimming and J lost 4 bases, with 5 bases between them. CDR3 amino acids: CSVLGTEAFF. Written as DNA, the CDR3 is TGCAGCGTTCTGGGCACTGAAGCTTTCTTT.

The J gene is TRBJ2-7, the V gene TRBV6-2 or TRBV6-3; 8 nucleotides agree with TRBD1. The CDR3 covers 15 residues. Germline V gives CDR1 MNHEY, CDR2 SVGEGT. V lost 1 base to trimming and J lost 2 bases; unmatched junction nucleotides: 4. Here the CDR3 DNA reads TGTGCCAGCAGTTACTTTTCGGACAGGGCCTACGAGCAGTACTTC. The encoded protein is CASSYFSDRAYEQYF.

This sequence joins TRBV6-5 and TRBJ1-5; 10 nucleotides agree with TRBD1. J gave up 5 bases and V 6 bases, and 7 bases lay outside the gene matches. There are 15 residues in the CDR3. Germline CDR1 and CDR2: MNHEY and SVGAGI. CDR3 protein: CASRGDRGMDQPQHF. The CDR3 DNA is TGTGCCAGCAGGGGGGACAGGGGAATGGATCAGCCCCAGCATTTT.

The rearrangement joins TRBV7-2 to TRBJ2-1, with a tentative D call TRBD2 (6 bases). Germline V gene sequence: CDR1 SGHTA, CDR2 FQGNSA. Trimming cost V 2 bases and J 13 bases, with 15 bases left between them. The CDR3 extends over 13 amino acids. The CDR3 coding sequence is TGTGCCAGCAGCTTAATCGGCGGGGTCGAACAGTTCTTC. The encoded protein is CASSLIGGVEQFF.

The chain has TRBV28 and TRBJ2-7; perhaps TRBD1 as D (6 bases). The CDR3 sequence is 14 residues long. The germline V gene encodes CDR1 MDHEN and CDR2 SYDVKM. The germline V and J ends were trimmed by 7 bases and 10 bases, with 23 bases remaining between them. The CDR3 protein is CASKEFSGGTNQYF. In DNA form, the CDR3 reads TGTGCCAGCAAGGAATTTAGTGGGGGCACCAATCAGTACTTC.

The chain couples TRBV21-1 to TRBJ2-3; the table's D call, TRBD2, was not checked against the DNA. TRBV21-1 has pseudogene status. The CDR3 runs to 19 residues. The CDR3 coding sequence is TGTGCCAGCAGCAAAGTGCGTCTAGCGGGTCGTTCTAGGACAGATACGCAGTATTTT. Translating it yields CASSKVRLAGRSRTDTQYF.